The 9 T cell receptor beta chains in this list originate from one sample, sequenced in a study of T cell responses to AZD1222 COVID-19 vaccine. Sequencing used immunoSEQ multiplex PCR; TCRdb keeps in-frame clones, though not all of them. The table includes around 140,000 clones, nearly 90% detected once. Sequenced material: peripheral blood, taken 28 days after the second dose of the MenACWY control vaccine. All receptors derive from an adult who received the MenACWY meningococcal vaccine as a control.

The J gene is TRBJ1-6, the V gene TRBV7-8; a possible D gene is TRBD1 (5 bases). Per germline, CDR1 SGHVS and CDR2 FQNEAQ. Trimming took off 1 base at V and 0 bases at J, with 13 bases between the two ends. The CDR3 is 18 residues long. DNA of the CDR3: TGTGCCAGCAGCTTAGGTGGGAGACAGAGCTCCTATAATTCACCCCTCCACTTT. Translated, it gives CASSLGGRQSSYNSPLHF. Combining the CDR3 with reference TRBV7-8 and TRBJ1-6 gives the whole variable domain GAGVSQSPRYKVAKRGQDVALRCDPISGHVSLFWYQQALGQGPEFLTYFQNEAQLDKSGLPSDRFFAERPEGSVSTLKIQRTQQEDSAVYLCASSLGGRQSSYNSPLHFGNGTRLTVT.

The chain is built from TRBV6-5 and TRBJ1-6; D uncertain. Per germline, CDR1 MNHEY and CDR2 SVGAGI. The V gene lost 2 bases and the J gene lost 6 bases, with 8 bases spanning the gap. The CDR3 is 14 residues long. CDR3 sequence (DNA): TGTGCCAGCAGTTACATTACAGCTAATTCACCCCTCCACTTT. Translation: CASSYITANSPLHF.

CDR3 nucleotide sequence: TGTGCCAGCAGTTACCGACTAGCGTCAGAGACCCAGTACTTC. It specifies CASSYRLASETQYF. The chain is built from TRBV6-5 and TRBJ2-5, with 8 bases identical to TRBD2. Looked up from germline, CDR1 is MNHEY and CDR2 is SVGAGI. After removal of 2 bases from V and 4 bases from J, the junction contained 3 bases not matched to a gene. This CDR3 comprises 14 residues.

This chain joins TRBV9 and TRBJ1-5; D is undetermined. This CDR3 region has 15 residues. Trimming shortened V by 0 bases and J by 0 bases, and 7 bases separated the two germline ends. Germline V lookup: CDR1 SGDLS, CDR2 YYNGEE. The CDR3 DNA is TGTGCCAGCAGCGTAGACGGGGTTAGCAATCAGCCCCAGCATTTT. The encoded protein is CASSVDGVSNQPQHF.

The V gene is TRBV6-2 or TRBV6-3, the J gene TRBJ1-1; D not certain. Trimming shortened V by 2 bases and J by 7 bases, and 11 bases separated the two germline ends. The germline gives CDR1 MNHEY, CDR2 SVGEGT. The CDR3 covers 13 residues. This chain's CDR3 is CASSYQNLGEAFF. The CDR3 region has the DNA TGTGCCAGCAGTTACCAGAACCTTGGTGAAGCTTTCTTT.

The chain employs TRBV12-2 and TRBJ1-1; the table gives TRBD1 as D, unverified against the DNA. TRBV12-2 is a listed pseudogene. The CDR3 loop spans 18 amino acids. The CDR3 region is CASRLQGTLAGGDTEAFF. The CDR3 coding sequence is TGTGCAAGTCGCTTGCAAGGGACACTGGCAGGTGGGGACACTGAAGCTTTCTTT.

This clone is a singleton in its sample. The V gene is TRBV5-4, the J gene TRBJ2-3, with TRBD2 identical over 7 bases. Germline CDR1 SGHNT, CDR2 YYREEE (reference sequence). CDR3 length: 15 residues. The J segment lost 3 bases and the V segment lost 3 bases, leaving 7 bases of the junction unmatched. The CDR3 DNA reads as TGTGCCAGCAGCTGGTGGACTAGTGGGACAGATACGCAGTATTTT. Translating gives CASSWWTSGTDTQYF.

This chain uses TRBV2 with TRBJ1-1, with 7 positions matching TRBD1. The CDR3 runs to 14 residues. V lost 9 bases, J lost 4 bases, and 11 bases stayed unmatched. The germline V gene has CDR1 SNHLY and CDR2 FYNNEI. In DNA, the CDR3 is TGTGCCAGTAATTCACAGGGGTCAAGCACTGAAGCTTTCTTT. It translates to CASNSQGSSTEAFF.

The rearrangement links TRBV28 to TRBJ1-1, with 9 bases identical to TRBD1. Trimming at V came to 3 bases and at J to 6 bases, leaving 5 bases not matched to a gene. The CDR3 totals 14 residues. Germline CDR1 reads MDHEN; CDR2 reads SYDVKM. For the CDR3, the DNA is TGTGCCAGCAGTTTTCCCGGGACAGGGTCTGAAGCTTTCTTT. Translation: CASSFPGTGSEAFF.